This T cell receptor beta chain comes out of a study of early T cells in non-severe SARS-CoV-2 infection. From germline, CDR1 is DFQATT and CDR2 SNEGSKA (reference sequence). The CDR3 length is 16 residues. V lost 4 bases and J lost 5, with 23 bases in between. This clonotype was recorded many times. Unique molecular identifiers tagged individual cDNA molecules. TCRdb recomputed calls from the 5' RACE reads with MiXCR, one row per CDR3 protein. The sample has more than 20,000 distinct CDR3 sequences; roughly 6% are singletons. This sequence joins TRBV20-1 and TRBJ1-1; a possible D gene is TRBD1 (5 bases). The specimen was whole blood. The sequence derives from an adult who was a healthcare worker with PCR-confirmed SARS-CoV-2 infection or an uninfected control (not recorded which). Here the CDR3 DNA reads TGCAGTGCTAAGAACACTGACGGGACTGCGGGGACTGAAGCTTTCTTT. Translation gives CSAKNTDGTAGTEAFF.